This TCR beta chain derives from a study of T cells in Graves' hyperthyroidism and ophthalmopathy. General study findings and limits: Ophthalmopathy was identified by the model a median around 5.9 months ahead of onset.

TCR beta CDR3 regions were amplified from RNA transcripts. The HTBI primer set drove a first-round RT-PCR of the TCR CDR3. MiXCR was run by TCRdb on the multiplex PCR reads, yielding one entry per CDR3 protein. The table shows about 410,000 distinct CDR3 sequences, with roughly 15% occurring only once. Used for diagnoses were clinical symptoms, serum thyroxine and TRAb, thyroid ultrasound and orbital computed tomography. The PBMCs studied were ones that came from 10 ml fresh peripheral blood. V shed 8 bases, J shed 3 bases, and the junction held 6 bases outside the gene matches. CDR1 SNHLY and CDR2 FYNNEI come from the germline V gene. The CDR3 is 14 amino acids. This clonotype was picked up many times. Its target is not known.

The genes are TRBV2 and TRBJ2-2; 7 nucleotides line up with TRBD2. The source material was blood. This TCR was sampled from a man aged 18 to 29 with Graves' ophthalmopathy. Here the CDR3 reads CASGRALDTGELFF. The CDR3 coding sequence is TGTGCCAGCGGGAGGGCCCTCGACACCGGGGAGCTGTTTTTT.